Each of the 24 T cell receptor beta chains below was sequenced from the same sample in a study of blood T cell repertoires in COVID-19. TCRdb's copy holds only in-frame clones and misses some; the assay was immunoSEQ multiplex PCR. The sample holds around 100,000 clones; more than 75% are singletons and the top ten take 9.5% to 15%. Sequenced material: peripheral blood. The receptors come from a human donor in a cohort sampled during active COVID-19.

V usage is TRBV3-1 (or the pseudogene TRBV3-2) and J usage is TRBJ1-1, with D unclear. Trimming removed 4 bases at V and 2 bases at J, with 8 bases between. The germline V gene has CDR1 LGHDT and CDR2 YNNKEL (reference sequence). This CDR3 is built from 13 residues. The CDR3: CASSPRTNTEAFF. Here the CDR3 DNA reads TGTGCCAGCAGCCCCCGAACAAACACTGAAGCTTTCTTT.

This clone was picked up one time. The chain couples TRBV5-1 to TRBJ2-7; 11 bases align to TRBD1. The CDR3 is made up of 16 amino acids. Germline CDR1 reads SGHRS; CDR2 reads YFSETQ. Losses at the gene ends were 4 bases for V and 5 bases for J; bases not matched to a gene: 11. The CDR3 protein is CASSGNRDRGIDEQYF. CDR3 in DNA: TGCGCCAGCAGCGGCAACCGGGACAGGGGGATCGACGAGCAGTACTTC.

The chain has TRBV30 and TRBJ2-1, with D perhaps TRBD2 (5 bases). The V and J ends lost 2 bases and 5 bases respectively, with 10 bases between them. The CDR3 length is 13 residues. CDR1 GTSNPN and CDR2 SVGIG come from the germline V gene (reference sequence). The CDR3: CAWSNGVNNEQFF. The CDR3 coding sequence is TGTGCCTGGAGTAACGGGGTTAACAATGAGCAGTTCTTC.

The V call is TRBV11-2, the J call TRBJ2-1; maybe TRBD2 (5 bases). Deletions cut 4 bases from V and 8 bases from J, with 21 bases between. Germline V CDR1 and CDR2: SGHAT, FQNNGV. The CDR3 has 16 residues. The CDR3 bases are TGTGCCAGCAGCTACCTGATTAGCGACTCGCCCCATGAGCAGTTCTTC. This translates into CASSYLISDSPHEQFF.

The chain carries TRBV6-6 and TRBJ2-7; 11 bases agree with TRBD1. Per germline, CDR1 MNHNY and CDR2 SVGAGI (reference sequence). V was clipped by 5 bases and J by 2 bases; unmatched bases: 2. The CDR3 length is 14 residues. The CDR3 coding sequence is TGTGCCAGCAGTCCGGGACAGGGGGCCTACGAGCAGTACTTC. This translates into CASSPGQGAYEQYF.

The chain joins TRBV10-3 to TRBJ2-1, with 11 nucleotides matching TRBD2. V lost 7 bases and J lost 5; bases outside the gene matches: 7. This CDR3 region has 15 residues. Germline CDR1 reads ENHRY; CDR2 reads SYGVKD. In DNA, the CDR3 is TGTGCCATCAAAACTAGCGGGAGCTTTGACAATGAGCAGTTCTTC. Protein sequence: CAIKTSGSFDNEQFF.

V is TRBV5-1 and J is TRBJ2-7; 8 positions match TRBD1. Trimming cost V 2 bases and J 0 bases; bases outside gene matches: 13. Germline-derived CDR1 and CDR2 are SGHRS and YFSETQ. This CDR3 region has 18 residues. DNA for the CDR3: TGCGCCAGCAGCTTAATACCCCAGGGGGCCCAACGCTCCTACGAGCAGTACTTC. It encodes CASSLIPQGAQRSYEQYF.

V gene TRBV4-3 combines with J gene TRBJ2-4; perhaps TRBD2 as D (6 bases). CDR1 is LGHNA and CDR2 is YSLEER in the germline V gene. V was clipped by 1 base and J by 4 bases, with 17 bases between them. CDR3 length: 17 residues. The CDR3 loop reads CASSQVWGSAGKNIQYF. The CDR3, as DNA: TGCGCCAGCAGCCAAGTGTGGGGCTCCGCGGGAAAAAACATTCAGTACTTC.

V usage is TRBV19 and J usage is TRBJ2-5, with D possibly matching TRBD1 (7 bases). The V end was cut by 4 bases, the J end by 2 bases, with 17 bases between. Germline V lookup: CDR1 LNHDA, CDR2 SQIVND (reference sequence). This CDR3 has 16 residues. In DNA form, the CDR3 reads TGTGCCAGTAGTACGAATTCGGCGGGACAGCAAGAGACCCAGTACTTC. Translating it yields CASSTNSAGQQETQYF.

The chain employs TRBV12-5 and TRBJ2-7, with 8 bases aligning to TRBD2. CDR1 is LGHNT, CDR2 FRNRAP, per germline. This CDR3 has 16 amino acids. With 0 bases clipped from V and 0 bases from J, the junction kept 4 bases outside the gene matches. CDR3 protein: CASGLVTSGVSYEQYF. The DNA of the CDR3 is TGTGCTAGTGGTTTGGTAACTAGCGGAGTCTCCTACGAGCAGTACTTC.

The rearrangement uses TRBV6-2 or TRBV6-3 and TRBJ1-2, with D tentatively TRBD1 (6 bases). Per the germline V gene, CDR1 is MNHEY and CDR2 is SVGEGT. The V and J ends lost 2 bases and 11 bases respectively, with 18 bases between them. The CDR3 is made up of 14 amino acids. The CDR3 reads CASSYPDRFGWYTF. CDR3 DNA sequence: TGTGCCAGCAGTTACCCCGACAGGTTCGGGTGGTACACCTTC.

This chain uses TRBV30 with TRBJ2-1; D possibly corresponds to TRBD1 (5 bases). V was cut by 2 bases and J by 9 bases, with 17 bases left in between. This CDR3 comprises 14 residues. Germline assignment: CDR1 GTSNPN and CDR2 SVGIG (reference sequence). The CDR3 is CAWSLGAPESEQFF. The CDR3 region has the DNA TGTGCCTGGAGTTTAGGGGCCCCCGAAAGTGAGCAGTTCTTC. The entire variable domain, with the rest obtained from reference TRBV30 and TRBJ2-1, is as follows: SQTIHQWPATLVQPVGSPLSLECTVEGTSNPNLYWYRQAAGRGLQLLFYSVGIGQISSEVPQNLSASRPQDRQFILSSKKLLLSDSGFYLCAWSLGAPESEQFFGPGTRLTVL.

The table lists this clone with a few counts. V gene TRBV7-6 combines with J gene TRBJ1-5, with TRBD1 identical over 8 bases. CDR1 and CDR2 (germline): SGHVS, FNYEAQ. V lost 3 bases and J lost 5; bases outside the gene matches: 9. The CDR3 runs to 16 residues. The CDR3 DNA follows: TGTGCCAGCAGCTTGGGCAGGGGGCATGCAGATCAGCCCCAGCATTTT. As protein: CASSLGRGHADQPQHF. The whole variable domain, filled in from reference TRBV7-6 and TRBJ1-5, reads GAGVSQSPRYKVTKRGQDVALRCDPISGHVSLYWYRQALGQGPEFLTYFNYEAQQDKSGLPNDRFSAERPEGSISTLTIQRTEQRDSAMYRCASSLGRGHADQPQHFGDGTRLSIL.

This CDR3 reads CASSLTGTYEQYF. CDR3 DNA: TGTGCCAGCAGCTTGACAGGGACCTACGAGCAGTACTTC. V is TRBV5-6 and J is TRBJ2-7, with a weak D call TRBD1 (6 bases). This CDR3 is built from 13 residues. Germline V CDR1 and CDR2: SGHDT, YYEEEE. V was trimmed by 1 base and J by 2 bases, leaving 7 bases between them.

The chain employs TRBV7-2 and TRBJ1-2; D may be TRBD1 (6 bases). In germline, CDR1 is SGHTA, CDR2 FQGNSA. The CDR3 length is 15 residues. V shed 1 base and J shed 8 bases, with 17 bases lying between them. CDR3 DNA: TGTGCCAGCAGCTTAGATGCGTGGGGGCGCGGAGGCTACACCTTC. As protein: CASSLDAWGRGGYTF.

The V gene is TRBV2, the J gene TRBJ2-2; D is perhaps TRBD1 (5 bases). Germline V gives CDR1 SNHLY, CDR2 FYNNEI. The ends were cut back, 5 bases at V and 0 bases at J, with 10 bases in the middle. The CDR3 is made up of 15 amino acids. The chain's CDR3 is CASSTGQTNTGELFF. CDR3 in DNA: TGTGCCAGCAGTACCGGACAAACGAACACCGGGGAGCTGTTTTTT. Filled out from reference TRBV2 and TRBJ2-2, the complete variable domain reads EPEVTQTPSHQVTQMGQEVILRCVPISNHLYFYWYRQILGQKVEFLVSFYNNEISEKSEIFDDQFSVERPDGSNFTLKIRSTKLEDSAMYFCASSTGQTNTGELFFGEGSRLTVL.

This clone was recorded only once. The chain joins TRBV30 to TRBJ1-2; D gene ambiguous. Germline CDR1 GTSNPN, CDR2 SVGIG (reference sequence). V shed 3 bases and J shed 4 bases, with 15 bases lying between them. The CDR3 spans 14 residues. CDR3 amino acids: CAWSPPEGGYGYTF. CDR3 nucleotide sequence: TGTGCCTGGAGCCCCCCCGAGGGAGGCTATGGCTACACCTTC.

This clone was seen only a few times. The V and J genes are TRBV7-2 and TRBJ1-1; a possible D gene is TRBD1 (6 bases). With 2 bases removed from V and 0 bases from J, the gap between germline ends came to 16 bases. This CDR3 spans 17 amino acids. Germline V gives CDR1 SGHTA, CDR2 FQGNSA. The CDR3 coding sequence is TGTGCCAGCAGCTTATTTACAGGGTTTCGAGTGAACACTGAAGCTTTCTTT. Translating it yields CASSLFTGFRVNTEAFF.

This chain links TRBV5-6 with TRBJ2-7, with a tentative D call TRBD1 (5 bases). Germline CDR1 SGHDT, CDR2 YYEEEE. V lost 7 bases to trimming and J lost 1 base, with 9 bases between them. This CDR3 comprises 12 residues. DNA of the CDR3: TGTGCCAGCCGCAGGGATTCCTACGAGCAGTACTTC. Amino acid sequence: CASRRDSYEQYF.

This chain joins TRBV2 and TRBJ2-3, with 7 bases fitting TRBD2. V dropped 4 bases and J dropped 4; count of bases not matched to a gene: 5. Germline CDR1 SNHLY, CDR2 FYNNEI. The CDR3 runs to 14 residues. The CDR3 reads CASSGEGGPDTQYF. As DNA, the CDR3 is TGTGCCAGCAGTGGGGAGGGCGGCCCAGATACGCAGTATTTT.

The chain links TRBV5-6 to TRBJ2-3; 10 nucleotides match TRBD1. J was trimmed by 1 base and V by 3 bases; bases with no gene match: 2. The CDR3 has 15 amino acids. Looked up from germline, CDR1 is SGHDT and CDR2 is YYEEEE. Written as DNA, the CDR3 is TGTGCCAGCAGCTGGGACAGGGGAGGCACAGATACGCAGTATTTT. As protein: CASSWDRGGTDTQYF.

The chain joins TRBV25-1 to TRBJ1-2, with 9 bases identical to TRBD1. V dropped 1 base and J dropped 7; count of bases not matched to a gene: 7. The CDR3 sequence is 15 residues long. Germline loops: CDR1 MGHDK, CDR2 SYGVNS. The CDR3 DNA reads as TGTGCCAGCAGTGAATTTCTACAGGGGGCGGGTGGCTACACCTTC. It specifies CASSEFLQGAGGYTF.

The chain links TRBV19 to TRBJ2-1; 7 positions match TRBD1. The trim removed 10 bases at V and 1 base at J, leaving 7 bases unmatched. This CDR3 contains 14 residues. Germline CDR1 reads LNHDA; CDR2 reads SQIVND (reference sequence). CDR3 sequence: CATKTGVSYNEQFF. CDR3 DNA: TGTGCCACCAAAACAGGGGTGTCCTACAATGAGCAGTTCTTC. The complete variable domain, with remaining parts taken from reference TRBV19 and TRBJ2-1, reads DGGITQSPKYLFRKEGQNVTLSCEQNLNHDAMYWYRQDPGQGLRLIYYSQIVNDFQKGDIAEGYSVSREKKESFPLTVTSAQKNPTAFYLCATKTGVSYNEQFFGPGTRLTVL.

The chain recombines TRBV5-6 with TRBJ1-3; D ambiguous. V lost 2 bases to trimming and J lost 3 bases, with 3 bases between them. CDR1 SGHDT and CDR2 YYEEEE come from the germline V gene. The length of the CDR3 is 12 residues. The DNA for the CDR3 is TGTGCCAGCAGCTTCCTTGGAAACACCATATATTTT. It yields the protein CASSFLGNTIYF. Filled out from reference TRBV5-6 and TRBJ1-3, the complete variable domain reads DAGVTQSPTHLIKTRGQQVTLRCSPKSGHDTVSWYQQALGQGPQFIFQYYEEEERQRGNFPDRFSGHQFPNYSSELNVNALLLGDSALYLCASSFLGNTIYFGEGSWLTVV.